This TCR beta chain was identified during a study of blood T cells in healthy people across ages. Whole-study findings and limits: Higher naive T cell percentage went strongly together with higher TCR beta diversity. CMV status of donors was not determined, possibly confounding expanded clonotype changes.

The sample holds many counts of this clonotype. Its antigen remains unknown. Isolating PBMCs gave at least 6 million of these cells per sample. Total RNA, at least 5.5 micrograms per sample, came from PBMCs. V shed 2 bases and J shed 2 bases, with 6 bases lying between them. The CDR3 has 13 residues. Germline V gives CDR1 KGHSH, CDR2 LQKENI. Together with a sample-barcoded 5' primer, a J-beta primer mix was included in a second PCR lasting about 7 to 12 cycles. TCRdb independently ran MiXCR on the 5' RACE reads; one entry per CDR3 protein. The sample comprises 550,000 to 750,000 distinct CDR3 sequences, 20% to 25% of which are singletons, and roughly 3.6% rests with the top ten.

The sample consisted of blood. This receptor was identified in a man between 65 and 85 years old in good health. This chain joins TRBV18 and TRBJ2-5; D uncertain. The CDR3 nucleotides are TGTGCCAGCTCACCAACAGCGCAAGAGACCCAGTACTTC. Translating gives CASSPTAQETQYF.